Presented here are 16 T cell receptor beta chains from one specimen sequenced in a study of T cells in Graves' hyperthyroidism and ophthalmopathy. Amplification yielded TCR beta CDR3 regions, with RNA transcripts as the source. The study used the HTBI primer set for a first-round RT-PCR of the TCR CDR3. TCRdb reanalysed the multiplex PCR reads using MiXCR and keeps one entry per CDR3 protein. The table includes under 650,000 distinct CDR3 sequences, around 15% detected once. Sequenced material: blood. The receptors were gathered from a woman in her twenties or thirties with Graves' hyperthyroidism.

The chain carries TRBV27 and TRBJ2-7, with 7 bases identical to TRBD1. Trimming cost V 2 bases and J 1 base; bases outside gene matches: 14. CDR3 length equals 18 residues. CDR1 and CDR2 (germline): MNHEY, SMNVEV (reference sequence). The DNA of the CDR3 is TGTGCCAGCAGTTTAGCCCCACGGCAGGGGGTTCCGTCCTACGAGCAGTACTTC. This codes for CASSLAPRQGVPSYEQYF.

This clonotype was detected many times. The V gene is TRBV6-1, the J gene TRBJ1-1, with 10 bases matching TRBD1. Losses at the gene ends were 5 bases for V and 8 bases for J; bases not matched to a gene: 17. The CDR3 has 17 residues. Germline CDR1 and CDR2: MNHNS and SASEGT. In DNA form, the CDR3 reads TGTGCCAGCAGTTCCGGGACAGGGGCCGCGGGATTGGGCGAAGCTTTCTTT. It codes for CASSSGTGAAGLGEAFF.

This clonotype has only a few counts. One junction end disagrees with the germline gene, perhaps due to a read error. The chain links TRBV28 to TRBJ1-6; 10 positions match TRBD1. CDR1 and CDR2 from the germline V gene are MDHEN and SYDVKM. The CDR3 sequence is 14 residues long. The DNA for the CDR3 is TGTGCCAGCACCTTGAGGGACAGGGGATCACCCCCCCACTTT. The encoded protein is CASTLRDRGSPPHF. Full variable domain (missing parts from reference TRBV28 and TRBJ1-6): DVKVTQSSRYLVKRTGEKVFLECVQDMDHENMFWYRQDPGLGLRLIYFSYDVKMKEKGDIPEGYSVSREKKERFSLILESASTNQTSMYLCASTLRDRGSPPHFGNGTRLTVT.

In this sample, this clonotype turned up many times. The CDR3 DNA sequence: TGTGCCAGCTCACCAGGCAGGGGATCTGATGGCTACACCTTC. The encoded protein is CASSPGRGSDGYTF. This rearrangement joins TRBV18 to TRBJ1-2; a weak D match, TRBD1 (6 bases). Trimming stripped 2 bases from V and 6 bases from J, with 13 bases between. This CDR3 comprises 14 residues. Germline loops: CDR1 KGHSH, CDR2 LQKENI.

This clonotype was detected only a few times. The chain links TRBV7-3 to TRBJ2-2; tentative D call: TRBD2 (5 bases). The V end was cut by 5 bases, the J end by 3 bases, with 19 bases between. The V gene's germline CDR1 is SGHTA and CDR2 FQGTGA. The CDR3 loop spans 17 amino acids. The CDR3 is CASSLQVVTADTGELFF. CDR3 in DNA: TGTGCCAGCAGCCTCCAGGTAGTAACAGCGGACACCGGGGAGCTGTTTTTT.

This clonotype was detected ten times or more. The V gene is TRBV20-1, the J gene TRBJ1-1; D uncertain. CDR1 and CDR2 from the germline V gene are DFQATT and SNEGSKA (reference sequence). Trimming removed 2 bases at V and 4 bases at J, with 8 bases between. The CDR3 length is 12 residues. The chain's CDR3 is CSARIGSTEAFF. The CDR3 coding sequence is TGCAGTGCTAGAATTGGGAGCACTGAAGCTTTCTTT.

This clonotype has ten or more counts. This chain links TRBV7-3 with TRBJ2-1; D unclear. The V end was cut by 3 bases, the J end by 9 bases, with 12 bases between. CDR3 size: 13 residues. Germline CDR1 is SGHTA and CDR2 is FQGTGA. The CDR3 DNA sequence: TGTGCCAGCAGCTTTAAGAGAGACGCTGAGCAGTTCTTC. Residues: CASSFKRDAEQFF.

The V call is TRBV28, the J call TRBJ2-7; tentative D call: TRBD2 (6 bases). The CDR3 covers 15 residues. Trimming cost V 6 bases and J 0 bases, with 15 bases left between them. Looked up from germline, CDR1 is MDHEN and CDR2 is SYDVKM. The CDR3 is CASRSRDWISYEQYF. CDR3 nucleotides: TGTGCCAGCAGGTCCCGGGACTGGATCTCCTACGAGCAGTACTTC.

This chain connects TRBV12-3 or TRBV12-4 to TRBJ1-6; a possible D gene is TRBD1 (5 bases). The germline V and J ends were trimmed by 6 bases and 7 bases, with 16 bases remaining between them. This CDR3 contains 15 residues. As DNA, the CDR3 is TGTGCCAGCAGCTTCCGCGCCAGGGAAAATTCACCCCTCCACTTT. It yields the protein CASSFRARENSPLHF.

The table lists this clonotype with many counts. CDR3 nucleotides: TGTGCCAGCAGTTTATATGGGGGTAGTTATGGCTACACCTTC. It is translated as CASSLYGGSYGYTF. This chain connects TRBV27 to TRBJ1-2, with a possible D match to TRBD1 (5 bases). This CDR3 region has 14 residues. V was trimmed by 1 base and J by 5 bases, leaving 11 bases between them. Germline CDR1 reads MNHEY; CDR2 reads SMNVEV (reference sequence).

This clonotype was seen a few times. DNA for the CDR3: TGTGCCAGCAGCTTCGCCGAGGCCTTAATGAACACTGAAGCTTTCTTT. Translating it yields CASSFAEALMNTEAFF. The chain is built from TRBV5-5 and TRBJ1-1; D not resolved. Germline values: CDR1 SGHKS, CDR2 YYEKEE (reference sequence). The V end lost 2 bases, the J end lost 0 bases, and 14 bases lay between the germline ends. This CDR3 is built from 16 residues.

V is TRBV5-1 and J is TRBJ2-1; the match to TRBD2 covers 8 bases. CDR1 and CDR2 from the germline V gene are SGHRS and YFSETQ. The ends lost 0 bases at V and 6 bases at J; junction bases unmatched: 8. The CDR3 runs 16 residues. CDR3 region: CASSLAGLLAVNEQFF. CDR3 sequence (DNA): TGCGCCAGCAGCTTGGCGGGCCTACTAGCGGTCAATGAGCAGTTCTTC.

The CDR3 sequence is CASSSGRGILNYGYTF. DNA of the CDR3: TGTGCCAGCAGCTCGGGCAGGGGAATACTTAACTATGGCTACACCTTC. The rearrangement links TRBV11-1 to TRBJ1-2, with D possibly being TRBD1 (6 bases). Germline CDR1 reads SGHAT; CDR2 reads FQDESV (reference sequence). The CDR3 is 16 residues long. The ends were cut back, 4 bases at V and 1 base at J, with 16 bases in the middle.

As concerns this clonotype: A single base separates this from a much larger clone, so it may be a read error. The rearrangement joins TRBV3-1 to TRBJ2-1; 9 positions match TRBD1. CDR1 LGHDT and CDR2 YNNKEL come from the germline V gene (reference sequence). This CDR3 has 17 amino acids. CDR3 protein: CASSQKLLRDRENEQLF. The CDR3 DNA sequence: TGTGCCAGCAGCCAGAAGCTCCTACGGGACAGGGAGAATGAGCAGCTCTTC.

The CDR3 DNA is TGTGCCAGCAGCGTAGGTCTTCAGGGGGCCTTGGAGCAGTACTTC. It yields the protein CASSVGLQGALEQYF. V and J are TRBV9 and TRBJ2-7; 8 bases match TRBD1. Losses at the gene ends were 0 bases for V and 7 bases for J; bases not matched to a gene: 9. Germline CDR1 SGDLS, CDR2 YYNGEE. This CDR3 has 15 amino acids.

This clonotype was detected ten times or more. The gene calls are TRBV5-6 and TRBJ2-3; 7 bases agree with TRBD1. With V trimmed by 2 bases and J by 4 bases, 7 bases remained unmatched. This CDR3 has 15 residues. Per germline, CDR1 SGHDT and CDR2 YYEEEE. The CDR3 loop reads CASSFPGTDADTQYF. As DNA, the CDR3 is TGTGCCAGCAGCTTTCCCGGGACAGATGCAGATACGCAGTATTTT.